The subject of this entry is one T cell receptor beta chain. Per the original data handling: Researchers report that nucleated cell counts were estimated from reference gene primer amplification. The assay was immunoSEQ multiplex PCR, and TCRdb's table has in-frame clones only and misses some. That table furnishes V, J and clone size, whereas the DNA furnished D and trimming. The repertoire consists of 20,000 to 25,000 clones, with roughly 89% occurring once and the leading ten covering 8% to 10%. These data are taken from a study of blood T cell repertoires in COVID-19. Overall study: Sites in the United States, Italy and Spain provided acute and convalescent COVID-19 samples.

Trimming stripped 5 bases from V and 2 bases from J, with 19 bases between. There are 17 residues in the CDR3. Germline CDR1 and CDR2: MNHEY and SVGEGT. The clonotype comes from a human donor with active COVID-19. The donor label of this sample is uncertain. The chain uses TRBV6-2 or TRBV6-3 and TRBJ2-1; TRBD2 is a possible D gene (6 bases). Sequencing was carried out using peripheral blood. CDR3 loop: CASSNPRGAGTYNEQFF. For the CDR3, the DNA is TGTGCCAGCAGTAACCCACGAGGGGCGGGGACCTACAATGAGCAGTTCTTC.